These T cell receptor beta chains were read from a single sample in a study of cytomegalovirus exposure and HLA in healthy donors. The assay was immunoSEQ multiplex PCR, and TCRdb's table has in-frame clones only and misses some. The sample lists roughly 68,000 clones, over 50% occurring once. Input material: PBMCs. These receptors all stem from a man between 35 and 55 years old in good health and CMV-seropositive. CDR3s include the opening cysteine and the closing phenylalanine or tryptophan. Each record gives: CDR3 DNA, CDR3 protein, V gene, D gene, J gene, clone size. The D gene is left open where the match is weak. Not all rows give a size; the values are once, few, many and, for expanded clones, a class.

cdr3_nt: TGCGCCAGCAGCGTACAGGGATCAGGCTACGAGCAGTACTTC
cdr3_aa: CASSVQGSGYEQYF
v_call: TRBV5-1
d_call: .
j_call: TRBJ2-7
clone_size: .

cdr3_nt: TGTGCCAGCAGCTTAAGGGGAACGAACACTGAAGCTTTCTTT
cdr3_aa: CASSLRGTNTEAFF
v_call: TRBV7-2
d_call: .
j_call: TRBJ1-1
clone_size: .

cdr3_nt: TGCGCCAGCAGCCAGGGGACCCTTAATTCACCCCTCCACTTT
cdr3_aa: CASSQGTLNSPLHF
v_call: TRBV5-1
d_call: .
j_call: TRBJ1-6
clone_size: .

cdr3_nt: TGTGCCAGCAGCGCGGGACTGGGCTATGGCTACACCTTC
cdr3_aa: CASSAGLGYGYTF
v_call: TRBV9
d_call: .
j_call: TRBJ1-2
clone_size: .

cdr3_nt: TGCGCCAGCAGCTTGAAGTCAGGAGGCGAGCAGTACTTC
cdr3_aa: CASSLKSGGEQYF
v_call: TRBV5-1
d_call: .
j_call: TRBJ2-7
clone_size: few

cdr3_nt: TGTGCCAGCAGCTATACAGGGTCCAATGAGCAGTTCTTC
cdr3_aa: CASSYTGSNEQFF
v_call: TRBV5-5
d_call: .
j_call: TRBJ2-1
clone_size: .

cdr3_nt: TGTGCCAGCAGCCAGCCCCCGGCAGGGCACTATGGCTACACCTTC
cdr3_aa: CASSQPPAGHYGYTF
v_call: TRBV7-2
d_call: .
j_call: TRBJ1-2
clone_size: .

cdr3_nt: TGTGCCAGCAGTGACCGGGACAGGGAATGGGGCTACACCTTC
cdr3_aa: CASSDRDREWGYTF
v_call: TRBV2
d_call: TRBD1
j_call: TRBJ1-2
clone_size: .

cdr3_nt: TGTGCCAGCAGCTCGACAGAACTTAATGAAAAACTGTTTTTT
cdr3_aa: CASSSTELNEKLFF
v_call: TRBV7-9
d_call: .
j_call: TRBJ1-4
clone_size: .

cdr3_nt: TGTGCCAGCTCACCACAGGAGTACACCGGGGAGCTGTTTTTT
cdr3_aa: CASSPQEYTGELFF
v_call: TRBV18
d_call: .
j_call: TRBJ2-2
clone_size: .

cdr3_nt: TGTGCCTGGAGTCCGACACCCTATGCTGAAGCTTTCTTT
cdr3_aa: CAWSPTPYAEAFF
v_call: TRBV30
d_call: .
j_call: TRBJ1-1
clone_size: .

cdr3_nt: TGTGCCAGCAGCTTATACATTTCTAGCGGTGACCCCGGGGAGCTGTTTTTT
cdr3_aa: CASSLYISSGDPGELFF
v_call: TRBV7-9
d_call: TRBD2
j_call: TRBJ2-2
clone_size: few

cdr3_nt: TGTGCCAGCAGCTTCAGTAGGGGGAGTGGCACTGAAGCTTTCTTT
cdr3_aa: CASSFSRGSGTEAFF
v_call: TRBV5-5
d_call: .
j_call: TRBJ1-1
clone_size: .

cdr3_nt: TGTGCCAGCAGCCAAGATGGAGGGGCCTACGAGCAGTACTTC
cdr3_aa: CASSQDGGAYEQYF
v_call: TRBV4-2
d_call: .
j_call: TRBJ2-7
clone_size: .

cdr3_nt: TGTGCCAGCAGTGAACCCTCCCTGTTGACAGGGAAGGCGGATGGCTACACCTTC
cdr3_aa: CASSEPSLLTGKADGYTF
v_call: TRBV2
d_call: TRBD1
j_call: TRBJ1-2
clone_size: .

cdr3_nt: TGTGCCAGCAGTCTGGACAGGGGAGGTAATTCACCCCTCCACTTT
cdr3_aa: CASSLDRGGNSPLHF
v_call: TRBV27
d_call: TRBD1
j_call: TRBJ1-6
clone_size: .

cdr3_nt: TGTGCCAGCACTAAGGGACAGGAGTTACGTGGCTACACCTTC
cdr3_aa: CASTKGQELRGYTF
v_call: TRBV6-1
d_call: TRBD1
j_call: TRBJ1-2
clone_size: .

cdr3_nt: TGTGCCAGCTGGTCGGGAATTTTTAGCAATCAGCCCCAGCATTTT
cdr3_aa: CASWSGIFSNQPQHF
v_call: TRBV6-6
d_call: .
j_call: TRBJ1-5
clone_size: .

cdr3_nt: TGCGCCAGCAGTGAGCAAGGATCCGGGACAGGCCATAATCAGCCCCAGCATTTT
cdr3_aa: CASSEQGSGTGHNQPQHF
v_call: TRBV10-1
d_call: TRBD1
j_call: TRBJ1-5
clone_size: .

cdr3_nt: TGTGCCAGTAGTATATCGGGGGAGAGGGGAGGCAATCAGCCCCAGCATTTT
cdr3_aa: CASSISGERGGNQPQHF
v_call: TRBV19
d_call: .
j_call: TRBJ1-5
clone_size: .

cdr3_nt: TGTGCCATCACGACCACCCGGACAGAGAACACCGGGGAGCTGTTTTTT
cdr3_aa: CAITTTRTENTGELFF
v_call: TRBV10-3
d_call: .
j_call: TRBJ2-2
clone_size: .

cdr3_nt: TGTGCCAGCAGTTCGACCGGGAGCTCCTACGAGCAGTACTTC
cdr3_aa: CASSSTGSSYEQYF
v_call: TRBV6-5
d_call: .
j_call: TRBJ2-7
clone_size: .

cdr3_nt: TGCAGCGTTCTAGCGGGGAGTACAGATACGCAGTATTTT
cdr3_aa: CSVLAGSTDTQYF
v_call: TRBV29-1
d_call: TRBD2
j_call: TRBJ2-3
clone_size: .

cdr3_nt: TGTGCCAGCAGCTCACCCCGGACTAGCGGGGCCGTATACGAGCAGTACTTC
cdr3_aa: CASSSPRTSGAVYEQYF
v_call: TRBV11-2
d_call: TRBD2
j_call: TRBJ2-7
clone_size: .

cdr3_nt: TGCGCCAGCAGCTTAGGACAGGGGCAGGGTGAAGCTTTCTTT
cdr3_aa: CASSLGQGQGEAFF
v_call: TRBV5-1
d_call: TRBD1
j_call: TRBJ1-1
clone_size: .

cdr3_nt: TGCGCCAGCCCCCACGGCGGGGCCGAGCAGTACTTC
cdr3_aa: CASPHGGAEQYF
v_call: TRBV23-1
d_call: .
j_call: TRBJ2-7
clone_size: few

cdr3_nt: TGTGCCAGCAGTTACCTCAACTCGGCTCAGGGGGTCGAGCAGTACTTC
cdr3_aa: CASSYLNSAQGVEQYF
v_call: TRBV6-5
d_call: TRBD1
j_call: TRBJ2-7
clone_size: .

cdr3_nt: TGTGCCATCTCTCCTTTTACAGGTCAAGAGACCCAGTACTTC
cdr3_aa: CAISPFTGQETQYF
v_call: TRBV6-5
d_call: .
j_call: TRBJ2-5
clone_size: .

cdr3_nt: TGCGCCAGCAGCCAACTCTTGAACACTGAAGCTTTCTTT
cdr3_aa: CASSQLLNTEAFF
v_call: TRBV4-3
d_call: .
j_call: TRBJ1-1
clone_size: few

cdr3_nt: TGTGCCACCTCCCCGTGGACTAGCGTCTACAATGAGCAGTTCTTC
cdr3_aa: CATSPWTSVYNEQFF
v_call: TRBV28
d_call: TRBD2
j_call: TRBJ2-1
clone_size: .